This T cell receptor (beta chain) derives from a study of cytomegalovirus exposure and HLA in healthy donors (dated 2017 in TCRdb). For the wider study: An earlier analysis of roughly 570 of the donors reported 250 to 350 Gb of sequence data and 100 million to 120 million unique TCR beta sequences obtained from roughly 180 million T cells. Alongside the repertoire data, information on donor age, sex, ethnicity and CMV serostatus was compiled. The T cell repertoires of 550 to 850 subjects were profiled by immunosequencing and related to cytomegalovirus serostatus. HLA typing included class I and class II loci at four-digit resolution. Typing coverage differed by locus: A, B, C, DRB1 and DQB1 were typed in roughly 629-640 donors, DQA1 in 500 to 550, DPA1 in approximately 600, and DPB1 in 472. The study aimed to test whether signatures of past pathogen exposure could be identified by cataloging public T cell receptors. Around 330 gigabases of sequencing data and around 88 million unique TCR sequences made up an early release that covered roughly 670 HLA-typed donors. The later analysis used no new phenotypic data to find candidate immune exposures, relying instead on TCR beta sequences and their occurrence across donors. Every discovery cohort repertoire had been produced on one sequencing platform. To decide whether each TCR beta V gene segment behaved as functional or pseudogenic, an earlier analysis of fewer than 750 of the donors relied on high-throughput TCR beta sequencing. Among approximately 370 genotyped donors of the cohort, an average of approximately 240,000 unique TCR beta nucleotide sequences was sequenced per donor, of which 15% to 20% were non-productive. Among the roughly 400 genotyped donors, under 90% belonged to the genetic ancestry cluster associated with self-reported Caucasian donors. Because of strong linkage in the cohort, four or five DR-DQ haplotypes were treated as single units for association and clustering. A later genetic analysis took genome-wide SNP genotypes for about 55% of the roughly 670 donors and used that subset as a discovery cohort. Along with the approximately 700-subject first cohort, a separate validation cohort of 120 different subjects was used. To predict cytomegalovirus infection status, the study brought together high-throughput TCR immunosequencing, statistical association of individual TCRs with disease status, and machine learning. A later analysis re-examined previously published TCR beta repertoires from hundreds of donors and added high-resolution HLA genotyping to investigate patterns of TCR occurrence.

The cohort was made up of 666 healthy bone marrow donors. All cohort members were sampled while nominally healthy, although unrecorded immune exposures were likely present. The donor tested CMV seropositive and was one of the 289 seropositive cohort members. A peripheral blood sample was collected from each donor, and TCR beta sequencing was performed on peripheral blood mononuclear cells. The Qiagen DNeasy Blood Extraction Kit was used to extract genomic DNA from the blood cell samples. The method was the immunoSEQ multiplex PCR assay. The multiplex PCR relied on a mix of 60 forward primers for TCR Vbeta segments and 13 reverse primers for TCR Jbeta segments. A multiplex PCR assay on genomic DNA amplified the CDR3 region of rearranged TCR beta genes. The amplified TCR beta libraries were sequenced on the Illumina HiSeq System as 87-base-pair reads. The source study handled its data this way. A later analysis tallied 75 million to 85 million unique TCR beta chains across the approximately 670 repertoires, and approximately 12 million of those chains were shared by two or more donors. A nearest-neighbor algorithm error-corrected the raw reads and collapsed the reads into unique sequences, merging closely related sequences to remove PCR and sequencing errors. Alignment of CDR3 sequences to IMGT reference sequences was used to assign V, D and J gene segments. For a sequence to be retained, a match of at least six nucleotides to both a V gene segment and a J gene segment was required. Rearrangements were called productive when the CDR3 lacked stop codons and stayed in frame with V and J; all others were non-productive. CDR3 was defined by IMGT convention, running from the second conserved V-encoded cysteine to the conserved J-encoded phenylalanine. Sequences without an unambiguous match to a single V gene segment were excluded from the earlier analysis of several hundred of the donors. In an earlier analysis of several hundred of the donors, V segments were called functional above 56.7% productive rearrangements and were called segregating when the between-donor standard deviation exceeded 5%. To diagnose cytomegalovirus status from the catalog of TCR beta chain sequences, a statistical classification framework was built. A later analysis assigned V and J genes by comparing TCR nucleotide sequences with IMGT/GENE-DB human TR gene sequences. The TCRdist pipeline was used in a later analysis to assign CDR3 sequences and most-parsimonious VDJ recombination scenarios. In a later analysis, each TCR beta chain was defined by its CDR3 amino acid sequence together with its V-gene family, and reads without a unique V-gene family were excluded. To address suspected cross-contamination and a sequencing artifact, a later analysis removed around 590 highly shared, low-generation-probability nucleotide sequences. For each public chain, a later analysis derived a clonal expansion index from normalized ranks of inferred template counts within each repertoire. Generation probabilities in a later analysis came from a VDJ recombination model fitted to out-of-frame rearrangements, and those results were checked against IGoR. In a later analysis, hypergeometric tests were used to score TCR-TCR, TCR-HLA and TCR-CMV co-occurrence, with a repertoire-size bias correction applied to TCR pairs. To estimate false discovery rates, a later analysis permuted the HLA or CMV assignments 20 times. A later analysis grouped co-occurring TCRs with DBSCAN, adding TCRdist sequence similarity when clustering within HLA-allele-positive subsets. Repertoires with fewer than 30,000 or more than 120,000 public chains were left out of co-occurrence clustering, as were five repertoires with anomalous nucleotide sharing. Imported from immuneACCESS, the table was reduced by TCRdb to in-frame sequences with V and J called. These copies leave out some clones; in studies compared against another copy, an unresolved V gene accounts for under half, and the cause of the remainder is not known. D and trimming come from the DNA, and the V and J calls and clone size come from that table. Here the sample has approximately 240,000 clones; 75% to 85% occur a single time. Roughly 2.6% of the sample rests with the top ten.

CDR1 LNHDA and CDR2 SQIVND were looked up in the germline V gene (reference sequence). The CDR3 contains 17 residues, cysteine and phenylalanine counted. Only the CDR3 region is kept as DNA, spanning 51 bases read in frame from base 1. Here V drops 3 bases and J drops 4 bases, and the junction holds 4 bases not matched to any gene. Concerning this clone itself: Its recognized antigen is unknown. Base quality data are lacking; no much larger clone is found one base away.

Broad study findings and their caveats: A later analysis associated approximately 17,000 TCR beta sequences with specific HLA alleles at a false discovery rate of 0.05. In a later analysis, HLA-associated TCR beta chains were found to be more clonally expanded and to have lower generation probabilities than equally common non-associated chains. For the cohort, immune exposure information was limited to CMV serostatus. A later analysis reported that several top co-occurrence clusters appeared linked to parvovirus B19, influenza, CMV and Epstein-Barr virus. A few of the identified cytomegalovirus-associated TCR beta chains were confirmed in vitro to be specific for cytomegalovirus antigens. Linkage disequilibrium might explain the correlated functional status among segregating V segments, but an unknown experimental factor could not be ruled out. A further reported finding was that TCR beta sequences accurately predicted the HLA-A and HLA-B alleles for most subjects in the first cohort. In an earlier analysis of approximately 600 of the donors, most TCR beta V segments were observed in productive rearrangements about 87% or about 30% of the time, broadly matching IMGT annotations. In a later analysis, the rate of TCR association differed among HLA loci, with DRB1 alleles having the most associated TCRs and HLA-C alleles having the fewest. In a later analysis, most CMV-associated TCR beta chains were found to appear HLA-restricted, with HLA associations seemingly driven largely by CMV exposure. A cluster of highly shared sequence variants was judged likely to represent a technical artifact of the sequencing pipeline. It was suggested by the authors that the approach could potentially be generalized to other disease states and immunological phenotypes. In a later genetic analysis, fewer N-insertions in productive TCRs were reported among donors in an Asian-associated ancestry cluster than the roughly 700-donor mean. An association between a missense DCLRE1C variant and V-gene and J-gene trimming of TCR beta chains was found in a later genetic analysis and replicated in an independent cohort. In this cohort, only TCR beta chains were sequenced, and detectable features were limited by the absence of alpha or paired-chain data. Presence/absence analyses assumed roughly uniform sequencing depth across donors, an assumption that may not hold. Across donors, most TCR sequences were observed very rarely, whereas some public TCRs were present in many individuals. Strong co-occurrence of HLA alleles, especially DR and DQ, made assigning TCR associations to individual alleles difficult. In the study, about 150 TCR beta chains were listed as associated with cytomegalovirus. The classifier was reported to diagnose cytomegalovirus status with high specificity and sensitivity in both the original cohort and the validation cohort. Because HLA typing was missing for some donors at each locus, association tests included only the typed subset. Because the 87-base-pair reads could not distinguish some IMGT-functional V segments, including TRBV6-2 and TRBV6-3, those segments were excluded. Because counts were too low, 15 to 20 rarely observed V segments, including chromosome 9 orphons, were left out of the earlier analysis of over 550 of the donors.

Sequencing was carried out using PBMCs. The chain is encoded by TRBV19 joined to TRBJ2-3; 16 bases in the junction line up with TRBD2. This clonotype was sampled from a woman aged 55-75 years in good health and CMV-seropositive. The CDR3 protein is CASSMGLAGGPSDTQYF. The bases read TGTGCCAGTAGTATGGGACTAGCGGGAGGGCCGTCAGATACGCAGTATTTT.